These 23 T cell receptor beta chains were sequenced from one sample in a study of Ad26.COV2.S vaccination and SARS-CoV-2 variants. Treatment indicated: roughly 18 received Ad26.COV2.S at low or high dose, single or two shots; several received placebo; per-sample allocation not given. Sampling took place 63 days after the first vaccine or placebo injection. Profiled with immunoSEQ multiplex PCR; TCRdb holds only in-frame clones, not every one. The table has approximately 300,000 clones, approximately 80% seen once. The sequencing here drew on peripheral blood, taken in a trial of Ad26.COV2.S vaccine versus placebo. The source is a person between 18 and 60 years old who received the Ad26.COV2.S COVID-19 vaccine or a placebo.

The rearrangement links TRBV4-2 to TRBJ1-3; 9 nucleotides align to TRBD1. V gave up 0 bases and J gave up 6 bases; unmatched junction bases: 6. CDR1 and CDR2 from the germline V gene are LGHNA and YNFKEQ. The CDR3 sequence is 16 residues long. CDR3 sequence reads: CASSQDRGQGLNTIYF. The DNA of the CDR3 is TGTGCCAGCAGCCAAGATCGGGGACAGGGCTTAAACACCATATATTTT.

The chain links TRBV28 to TRBJ1-2, with D possibly being TRBD1 (6 bases). Germline V gene data show CDR1 as MDHEN and CDR2 as SYDVKM. The CDR3 extends over 15 amino acids. Trimming took off 3 bases at V and 4 bases at J, with 15 bases between the two ends. The CDR3 bases are TGTGCCAGCAGTTTTCCCACAGGGAACTCCTATGGCTACACCTTC. This codes for CASSFPTGNSYGYTF.

V usage is TRBV6-5 and J usage is TRBJ1-1, with TRBD1 as a possible D gene (5 bases). V lost 5 bases to trimming and J lost 7 bases, with 11 bases between them. CDR3 length: 12 amino acids. Germline V CDR1 and CDR2: MNHEY, SVGAGI. The CDR3: CASSPIQGEAFF. In DNA, the CDR3 is TGTGCCAGCAGTCCAATTCAGGGTGAAGCTTTCTTT.

The J gene is TRBJ2-1, the V gene TRBV25-1; D possibly corresponds to TRBD2 (8 bases). Trimming removed 3 bases from V and 0 bases from J, with 15 bases in between. The CDR3 contains 17 residues. Per germline, CDR1 MGHDK and CDR2 SYGVNS. CDR3 sequence reads: CASSEPGGGLSYNEQFF. The CDR3 DNA sequence: TGTGCCAGCAGTGAGCCGGGAGGGGGCCTCTCCTACAATGAGCAGTTCTTC. Supplemented by reference TRBV25-1 and TRBJ2-1, the full variable domain reads EADIYQTPRYLVIGTGKKITLECSQTMGHDKMYWYQQDPGMELHLIHYSYGVNSTEKGDLSSESTVSRIRTEHFPLTLESARPSHTSQYLCASSEPGGGLSYNEQFFGPGTRLTVL.

The chain employs TRBV5-3 and TRBJ1-2; 7 bases are shared with TRBD1. TRBV5-3 is labeled an ORF, and its function is uncertain. Trimming cost V 3 bases and J 6 bases; bases outside gene matches: 11. The CDR3 has 15 amino acids. CDR3 in amino acids: CARSSFQGVWHGYTF. The DNA for the CDR3 is TGTGCCAGAAGCTCTTTTCAGGGGGTGTGGCATGGCTACACCTTC.

The CDR3 sequence: CASSHGTGTDTQYF. The CDR3 DNA reads TGTGCCAGCAGCCACGGAACGGGCACAGATACGCAGTATTTT. The chain carries TRBV3-1 (or the pseudogene TRBV3-2) and TRBJ2-3; D remains ambiguous. Trimming left V 3 bases short and J 1 base short, with 8 bases between. Germline CDR1 and CDR2: LGHDT and YNNKEL (reference sequence). This CDR3 comprises 14 residues.

The chain combines TRBV5-1 with TRBJ2-5; 9 positions agree with TRBD2. CDR3 length equals 14 residues. Germline V CDR1 and CDR2: SGHRS, YFSETQ. Unmatched junction bases numbered 5, after V lost 4 bases and J lost 4 bases. The CDR3, as DNA: TGCGCCAGCAGCGTTAGCGGGGGTTCAGAGACCCAGTACTTC. Amino acids: CASSVSGGSETQYF.

The rearrangement links TRBV5-4 to TRBJ1-3, with TRBD1 matching 7 bases. J was trimmed by 4 bases and V by 2 bases; bases with no gene match: 6. Germline-derived CDR1 and CDR2 are SGHNT and YYREEE (reference sequence). There are 15 residues in the CDR3. Written as DNA, the CDR3 is TGTGCCAGCAGCTTACTCCCCAGGGGGGGAAACACCATATATTTT. Its translation is CASSLLPRGGNTIYF.

The V call is TRBV18, the J call TRBJ1-5; D unclear. This CDR3 has 13 residues. The V end lost 5 bases, the J end lost 5 bases, and 10 bases lay between the germline ends. Per germline, CDR1 KGHSH and CDR2 LQKENI. This CDR3 reads CASSNGFDQPQHF. As DNA, the CDR3 is TGTGCCAGCTCAAATGGGTTCGATCAGCCCCAGCATTTT.

The genes are TRBV7-9 and TRBJ2-5, with D possibly being TRBD1 (6 bases). Germline lookup yields CDR1 SEHNR and CDR2 FQNEAQ (reference sequence). V was pared by 3 bases and J by 2 bases, with 13 bases between. CDR3 size: 15 residues. The CDR3 DNA is TGTGCCAGCAGCTTGGGGTACAGGGCGCAAGAGACCCAGTACTTC. Amino acid sequence: CASSLGYRAQETQYF.

The chain joins TRBV10-2 to TRBJ2-7; D is unresolved. The CDR3 totals 11 residues. Per germline, CDR1 WSHSY and CDR2 SAAADI. Trimming pared 2 bases from V and 7 bases from J, leaving 6 bases between. The CDR3 nucleotides are TGCGCCAGCAGTGAGATGGATGAGCAGTACTTC. This encodes CASSEMDEQYF.

The V call is TRBV9, the J call TRBJ2-5; TRBD2 matches at 8 bases. The CDR3 extends over 16 amino acids. Germline lookup yields CDR1 SGDLS and CDR2 YYNGEE. The trim removed 0 bases at V and 5 bases at J, leaving 9 bases unmatched. CDR3 sequence: CASSVESGGGEETQYF. CDR3 DNA sequence: TGTGCCAGCAGCGTAGAAAGCGGGGGCGGGGAGGAGACCCAGTACTTC.

This clone was found many times. The chain couples TRBV11-2 to TRBJ2-1, with a possible D match to TRBD2 (6 bases). The CDR3 extends over 14 amino acids. Germline lookup yields CDR1 SGHAT and CDR2 FQNNGV. V lost 5 bases to trimming and J lost 7 bases, with 15 bases between them. The DNA for the CDR3 is TGTGCCAGCAGCATAGGGAGGCTGGTAAATGAGCAGTTCTTC. Its protein product is CASSIGRLVNEQFF.

This clone occurred many times. This sequence joins TRBV6-6 and TRBJ1-1, with no clear D. The germline V gene has CDR1 MNHNY and CDR2 SVGAGI (reference sequence). The V gene lost 5 bases and the J gene lost 1 base, with 17 bases spanning the gap. The CDR3 covers 16 residues. CDR3 coding DNA: TGTGCCAGCAGTCCTTACCTGGGAGAGCCGAACACTGAAGCTTTCTTT. It specifies CASSPYLGEPNTEAFF.

The V call is TRBV7-9, the J call TRBJ1-1; D unclear. The V end lost 5 bases, the J end lost 2 bases, and 18 bases lay between the germline ends. This CDR3 has 16 amino acids. Germline CDR1 reads SEHNR; CDR2 reads FQNEAQ (reference sequence). This chain's CDR3 is CASSHYGVGINTEAFF. The DNA for the CDR3 is TGTGCCAGCAGCCACTATGGGGTGGGGATAAACACTGAAGCTTTCTTT.

V is TRBV28 and J is TRBJ2-3; 10 nucleotides agree with TRBD2. Germline CDR1 is MDHEN and CDR2 is SYDVKM. This CDR3 contains 18 residues. Trimming removed 8 bases from V and 0 bases from J; junction bases left unmatched: 14. The CDR3 region is CASPHGQRGGQSTDTQYF. For the CDR3, the DNA is TGTGCCAGCCCTCACGGCCAGCGGGGGGGCCAAAGCACAGATACGCAGTATTTT.

Many counts were recorded for this clone. The chain recombines TRBV7-9 with TRBJ2-7; 9 positions agree with TRBD1. The CDR3 runs to 16 residues. The ends lost 2 bases at V and 1 base at J; junction bases unmatched: 6. Germline assignment: CDR1 SEHNR and CDR2 FQNEAQ (reference sequence). For the CDR3, the DNA is TGTGCCAGCAGCTTAATACAGACAGGGGGTTCCTACGAGCAGTACTTC. This translates into CASSLIQTGGSYEQYF.

This chain joins TRBV6-5 and TRBJ2-7; 12 nucleotides match TRBD2. Looked up from germline, CDR1 is MNHEY and CDR2 is SVGAGI. CDR3 length: 14 amino acids. The trim removed 6 bases at V and 4 bases at J, leaving 4 bases unmatched. In nucleotides, the CDR3 is TGTGCCAGCAGGCCCGGACTAGCGGGGTACGAGCAGTACTTC. It specifies CASRPGLAGYEQYF.

The J gene is TRBJ2-1, the V gene TRBV19; D uncertain. This CDR3 spans 11 amino acids. Per the germline V gene, CDR1 is LNHDA and CDR2 is SQIVND (reference sequence). V was pared by 0 bases and J by 14 bases, with 8 bases between. CDR3 DNA: TGTGCCAGTAGTATAGATCTCATGAAGTTCTTC. Translated: CASSIDLMKFF.

This chain uses TRBV5-1 with TRBJ2-1, with D perhaps TRBD1 or TRBD2 (6 bases each). Germline values: CDR1 SGHRS, CDR2 YFSETQ. This CDR3 contains 13 residues. Trimming took off 4 bases at V and 5 bases at J, with 10 bases between the two ends. The DNA of the CDR3 is TGCGCCAGCAGCGGGGGCGGGAACAATGAGCAGTTCTTC. Translation gives CASSGGGNNEQFF.

The chain uses TRBV6-1 and TRBJ1-5; a possible D gene is TRBD1 (6 bases). V lost 4 bases to trimming and J lost 1 base, with 17 bases between them. CDR1 and CDR2 (germline): MNHNS, SASEGT. The length of the CDR3 is 17 residues. DNA of the CDR3: TGTGCCAGCAGTGCCCATAGACAGGCGCTAAGCAATCAGCCCCAGCATTTT. This codes for CASSAHRQALSNQPQHF.

The chain has TRBV4-2 and TRBJ1-2; a possible D gene is TRBD1 (5 bases). This CDR3 contains 16 residues. Germline V lookup: CDR1 LGHNA, CDR2 YNFKEQ. Between the trimmed V and J ends, which lost 0 bases and 8 bases, there was a span of 19 bases. The CDR3 spells CASSQEGEEGKWGYTF. CDR3 DNA: TGTGCCAGCAGCCAAGAGGGCGAGGAGGGGAAATGGGGCTACACCTTC.

The gene calls are TRBV28 and TRBJ1-2; TRBD1 might be the D (5 bases). CDR3 size: 15 residues. V was trimmed by 4 bases and J by 3 bases, leaving 15 bases between them. The germline CDR1 and CDR2 sequences are MDHEN and SYDVKM. The CDR3: CASSSRQRRDYGYTF. The CDR3, as DNA: TGTGCCAGCAGTTCGCGACAGCGTCGGGACTATGGCTACACCTTC.